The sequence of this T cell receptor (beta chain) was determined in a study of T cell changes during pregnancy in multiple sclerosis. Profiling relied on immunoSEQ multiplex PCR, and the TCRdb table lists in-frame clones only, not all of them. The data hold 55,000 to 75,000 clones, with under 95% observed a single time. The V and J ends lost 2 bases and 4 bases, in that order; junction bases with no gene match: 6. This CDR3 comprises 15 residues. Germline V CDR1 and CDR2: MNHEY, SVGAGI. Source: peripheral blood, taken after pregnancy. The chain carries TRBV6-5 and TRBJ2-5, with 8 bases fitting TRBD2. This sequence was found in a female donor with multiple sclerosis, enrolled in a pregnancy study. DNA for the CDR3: TGTGCCAGCAGTTACCTCGGGGGGGGGCGAGAGACCCAGTACTTC. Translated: CASSYLGGGRETQYF.